The entry that follows covers one T cell receptor (beta chain) sequence. Sequencing was performed with immunoSEQ multiplex PCR; in TCRdb, only in-frame clones are kept and a portion is missing. The sample consists of about 160,000 clones, around 84% of them appearing once. The data were obtained in a study of cytotoxic CD8 clonotypes in ibrutinib-treated CLL. The CDR3 is made up of 15 amino acids. The V segment lost 3 bases and the J segment 3 bases; nucleotides outside the gene matches: 2. Germline V CDR1 and CDR2: LNHNV, YYDKDF (reference sequence). The V and J genes are TRBV15 and TRBJ2-3; 11 bases are a match to TRBD2. The clonotype originates from a human donor with chronic lymphocytic leukemia. The sequencing here drew on PBMCs, taken after 12 months of ibrutinib treatment. The CDR3 coding sequence is TGTGCCACCAGCAGGACTAGCGGGGAGACAGATACGCAGTATTTT. Translated: CATSRTSGETDTQYF.